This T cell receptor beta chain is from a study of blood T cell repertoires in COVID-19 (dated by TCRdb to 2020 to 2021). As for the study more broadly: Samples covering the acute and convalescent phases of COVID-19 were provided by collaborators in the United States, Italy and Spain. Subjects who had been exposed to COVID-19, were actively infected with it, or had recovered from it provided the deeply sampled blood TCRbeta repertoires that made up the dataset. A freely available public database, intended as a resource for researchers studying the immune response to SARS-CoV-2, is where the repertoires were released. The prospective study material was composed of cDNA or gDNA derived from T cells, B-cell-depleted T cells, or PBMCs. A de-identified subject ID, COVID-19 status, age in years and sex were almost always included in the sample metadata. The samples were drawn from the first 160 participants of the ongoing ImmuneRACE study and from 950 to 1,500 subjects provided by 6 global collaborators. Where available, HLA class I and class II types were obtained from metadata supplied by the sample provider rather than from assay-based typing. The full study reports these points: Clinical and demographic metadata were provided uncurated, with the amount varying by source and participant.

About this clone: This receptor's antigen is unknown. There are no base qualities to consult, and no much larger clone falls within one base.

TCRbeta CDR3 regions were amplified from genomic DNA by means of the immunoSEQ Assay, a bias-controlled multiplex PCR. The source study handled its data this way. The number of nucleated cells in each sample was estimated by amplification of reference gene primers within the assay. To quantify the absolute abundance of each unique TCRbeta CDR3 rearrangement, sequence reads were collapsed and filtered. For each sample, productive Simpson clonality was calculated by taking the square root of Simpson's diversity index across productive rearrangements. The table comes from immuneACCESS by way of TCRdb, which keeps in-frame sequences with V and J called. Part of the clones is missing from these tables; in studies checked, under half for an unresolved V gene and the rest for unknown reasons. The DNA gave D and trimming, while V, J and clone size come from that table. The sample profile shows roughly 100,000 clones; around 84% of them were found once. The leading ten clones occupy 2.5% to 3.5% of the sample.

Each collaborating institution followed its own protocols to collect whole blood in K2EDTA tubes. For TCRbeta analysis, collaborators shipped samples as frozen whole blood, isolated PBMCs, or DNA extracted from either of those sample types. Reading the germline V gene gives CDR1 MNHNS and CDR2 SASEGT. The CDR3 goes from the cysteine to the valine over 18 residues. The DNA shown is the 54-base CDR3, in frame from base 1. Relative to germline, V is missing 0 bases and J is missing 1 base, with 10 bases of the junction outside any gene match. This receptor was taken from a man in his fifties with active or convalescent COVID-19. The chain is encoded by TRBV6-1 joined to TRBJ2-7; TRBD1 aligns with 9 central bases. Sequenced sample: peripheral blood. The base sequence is TGTGCCAGCAGTGAAGCCCTAGGGACAGGGACCTTTTCCTACGAGCAGTACGTC. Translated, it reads CASSEALGTGTFSYEQYV.